The sequence of this T cell receptor beta chain was determined in a study of PD-L1 blockade in urothelial cancer. Study-level information: There were a median of around 140,000 T cells in blood samples.

Documented time point: pretreatment peripheral blood. The V and J ends lost 2 bases and 1 base, in that order; junction bases with no gene match: 6. The CDR3 length is 16 residues. CDR1 is SGHRS and CDR2 is YFSETQ in the germline V gene. Study-level findings and limits: When measured at 3 weeks, tumor-associated blood clones expanded more in durable-benefit patients.

TCRdb's copy holds only in-frame clones and misses some; the assay was immunoSEQ multiplex PCR. The table includes tens of thousands of clones, 90% detected once. Note on this clone: The target antigen is unknown.

This material consisted of PBMCs, taken around atezolizumab (anti-PD-L1) treatment. This clonotype was obtained from a man between 60 and 75 years old with urothelial cancer. The V and J genes are TRBV5-1 and TRBJ2-3; 8 bases line up with TRBD2. The CDR3 spells CASSLLTGGGTDTQYF. DNA for the CDR3: TGCGCCAGCAGCTTATTGACGGGGGGGGGCACAGATACGCAGTATTTT.